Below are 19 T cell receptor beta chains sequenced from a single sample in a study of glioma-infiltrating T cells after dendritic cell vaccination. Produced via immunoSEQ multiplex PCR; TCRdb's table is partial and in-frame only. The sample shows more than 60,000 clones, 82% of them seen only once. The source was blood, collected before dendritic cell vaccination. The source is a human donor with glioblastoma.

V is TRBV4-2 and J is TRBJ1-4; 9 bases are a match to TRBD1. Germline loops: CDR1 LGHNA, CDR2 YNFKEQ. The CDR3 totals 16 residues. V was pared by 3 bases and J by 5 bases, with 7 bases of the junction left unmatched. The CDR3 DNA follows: TGTGCCAGCAGCCAGGATGGGACAGGGAGAAATGAAAAACTGTTTTTT. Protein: CASSQDGTGRNEKLFF.

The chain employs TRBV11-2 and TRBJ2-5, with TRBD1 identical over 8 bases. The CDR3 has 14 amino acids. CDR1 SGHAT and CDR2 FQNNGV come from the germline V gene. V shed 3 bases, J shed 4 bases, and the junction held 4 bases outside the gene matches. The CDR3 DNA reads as TGTGCCAGCAGCTTCCCAGGGGGCATAGAGACCCAGTACTTC. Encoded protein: CASSFPGGIETQYF.

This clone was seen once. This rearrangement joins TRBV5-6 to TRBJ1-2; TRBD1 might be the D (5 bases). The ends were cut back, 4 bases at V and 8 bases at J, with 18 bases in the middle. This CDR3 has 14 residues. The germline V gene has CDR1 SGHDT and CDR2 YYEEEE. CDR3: CASSEKTVPGGYTF. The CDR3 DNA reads TGTGCCAGCAGCGAAAAGACAGTCCCCGGGGGCTACACCTTC.

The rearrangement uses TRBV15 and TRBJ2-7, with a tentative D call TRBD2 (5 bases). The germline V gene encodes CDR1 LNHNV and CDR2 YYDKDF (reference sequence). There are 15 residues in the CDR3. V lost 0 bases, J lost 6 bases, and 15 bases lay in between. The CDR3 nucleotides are TGTGCCACCAGCAGAGATCTTCTGGGAGACCGCGAGCAGTACTTC. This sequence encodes CATSRDLLGDREQYF.

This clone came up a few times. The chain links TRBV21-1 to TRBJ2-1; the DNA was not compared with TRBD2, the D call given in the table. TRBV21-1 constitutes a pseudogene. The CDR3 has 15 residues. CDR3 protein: CASSKPRLAIHEQFF. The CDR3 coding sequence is TGTGCCAGCAGCAAACCGAGACTAGCGATCCATGAGCAGTTCTTC.

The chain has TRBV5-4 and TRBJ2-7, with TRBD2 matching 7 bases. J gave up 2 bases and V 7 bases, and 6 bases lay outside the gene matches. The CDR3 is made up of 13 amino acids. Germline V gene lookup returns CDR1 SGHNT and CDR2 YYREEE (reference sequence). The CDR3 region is CASSFGGTYEQYF. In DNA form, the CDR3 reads TGTGCCAGCTCATTCGGGGGGACCTACGAGCAGTACTTC.

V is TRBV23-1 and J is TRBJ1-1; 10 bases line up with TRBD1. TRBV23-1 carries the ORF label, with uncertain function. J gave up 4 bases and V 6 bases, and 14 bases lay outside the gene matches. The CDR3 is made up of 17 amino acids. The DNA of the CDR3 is TGCGCCAGCAGACTCTCGCCGGGACAGGGGATGAGCACTGAAGCTTTCTTT. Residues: CASRLSPGQGMSTEAFF.

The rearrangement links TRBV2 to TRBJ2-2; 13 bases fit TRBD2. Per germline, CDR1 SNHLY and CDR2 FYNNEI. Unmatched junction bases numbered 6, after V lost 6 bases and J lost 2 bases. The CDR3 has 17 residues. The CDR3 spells CASRLGLAGANTGELFF. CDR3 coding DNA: TGTGCCAGCAGACTCGGACTAGCGGGGGCCAACACCGGGGAGCTGTTTTTT. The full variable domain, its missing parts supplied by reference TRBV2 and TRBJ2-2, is EPEVTQTPSHQVTQMGQEVILRCVPISNHLYFYWYRQILGQKVEFLVSFYNNEISEKSEIFDDQFSVERPDGSNFTLKIRSTKLEDSAMYFCASRLGLAGANTGELFFGEGSRLTVL.

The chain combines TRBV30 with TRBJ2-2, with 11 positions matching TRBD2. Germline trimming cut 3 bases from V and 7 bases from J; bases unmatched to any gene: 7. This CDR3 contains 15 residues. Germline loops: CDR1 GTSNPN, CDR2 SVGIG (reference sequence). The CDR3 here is CAWRVAGGRVGELFF. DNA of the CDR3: TGTGCCTGGAGGGTAGCGGGGGGGCGAGTCGGGGAGCTGTTTTTT.

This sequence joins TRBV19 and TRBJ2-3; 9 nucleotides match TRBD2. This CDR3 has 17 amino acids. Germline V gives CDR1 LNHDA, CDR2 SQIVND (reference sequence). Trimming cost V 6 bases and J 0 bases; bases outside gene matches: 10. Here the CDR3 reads CASRERGSGGSTDTQYF. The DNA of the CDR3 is TGTGCCAGTAGAGAGAGGGGGAGCGGGGGGAGCACAGATACGCAGTATTTT.

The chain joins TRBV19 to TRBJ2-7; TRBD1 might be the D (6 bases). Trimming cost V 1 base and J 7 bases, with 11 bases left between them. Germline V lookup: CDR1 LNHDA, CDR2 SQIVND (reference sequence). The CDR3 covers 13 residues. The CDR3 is CASSIAPRGEQYF. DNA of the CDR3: TGTGCCAGTAGTATAGCTCCCAGGGGAGAGCAGTACTTC.

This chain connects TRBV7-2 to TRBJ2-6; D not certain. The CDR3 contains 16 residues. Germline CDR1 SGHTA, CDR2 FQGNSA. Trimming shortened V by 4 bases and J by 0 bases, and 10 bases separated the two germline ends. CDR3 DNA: TGTGCCAGCAGCTCCCGAGGTGGCTCTGGGGCCAACGTCCTGACTTTC. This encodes CASSSRGGSGANVLTF.

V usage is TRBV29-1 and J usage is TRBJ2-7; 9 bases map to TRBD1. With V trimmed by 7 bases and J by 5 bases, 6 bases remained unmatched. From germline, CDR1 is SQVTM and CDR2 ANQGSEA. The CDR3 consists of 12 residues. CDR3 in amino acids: CSGGTGPHEQYF. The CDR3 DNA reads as TGCAGCGGAGGGACAGGGCCCCACGAGCAGTACTTC.

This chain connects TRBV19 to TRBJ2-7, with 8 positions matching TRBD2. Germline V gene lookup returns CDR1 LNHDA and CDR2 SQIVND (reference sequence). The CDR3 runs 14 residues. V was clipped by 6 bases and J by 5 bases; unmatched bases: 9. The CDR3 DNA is TGTGCCAGTAGCCGGGGACTAGAGTGGGACGAGCAGTACTTC. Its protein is CASSRGLEWDEQYF. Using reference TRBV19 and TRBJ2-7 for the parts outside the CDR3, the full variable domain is DGGITQSPKYLFRKEGQNVTLSCEQNLNHDAMYWYRQDPGQGLRLIYYSQIVNDFQKGDIAEGYSVSREKKESFPLTVTSAQKNPTAFYLCASSRGLEWDEQYFGPGTRLTVT.

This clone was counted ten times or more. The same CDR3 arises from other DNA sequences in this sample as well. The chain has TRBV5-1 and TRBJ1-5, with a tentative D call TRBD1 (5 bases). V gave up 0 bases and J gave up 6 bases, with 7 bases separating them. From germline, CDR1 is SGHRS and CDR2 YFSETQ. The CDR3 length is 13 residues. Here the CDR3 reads CASSLGQGQPQHF. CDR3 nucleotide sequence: TGCGCCAGCAGCTTGGGCCAGGGTCAGCCCCAGCATTTT.

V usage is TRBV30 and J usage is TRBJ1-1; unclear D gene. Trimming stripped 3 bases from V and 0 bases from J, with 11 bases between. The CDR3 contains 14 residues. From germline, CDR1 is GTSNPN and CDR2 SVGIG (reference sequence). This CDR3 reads CAWSPVLMNTEAFF. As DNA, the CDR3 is TGTGCCTGGAGCCCGGTACTCATGAACACTGAAGCTTTCTTT.

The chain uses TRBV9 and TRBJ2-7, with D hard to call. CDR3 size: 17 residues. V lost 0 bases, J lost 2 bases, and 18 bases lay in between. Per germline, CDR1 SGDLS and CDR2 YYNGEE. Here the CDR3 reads CASSVATSMVPTYEQYF. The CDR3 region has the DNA TGTGCCAGCAGCGTAGCTACGTCGATGGTCCCAACCTACGAGCAGTACTTC.

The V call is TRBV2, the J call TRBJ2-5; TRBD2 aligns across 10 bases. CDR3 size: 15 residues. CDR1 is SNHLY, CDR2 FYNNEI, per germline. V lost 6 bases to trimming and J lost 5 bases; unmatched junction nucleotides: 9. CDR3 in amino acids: CASSYSSGGTETQYF. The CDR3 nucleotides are TGTGCCAGCAGCTACTCTAGCGGGGGAACGGAGACCCAGTACTTC.

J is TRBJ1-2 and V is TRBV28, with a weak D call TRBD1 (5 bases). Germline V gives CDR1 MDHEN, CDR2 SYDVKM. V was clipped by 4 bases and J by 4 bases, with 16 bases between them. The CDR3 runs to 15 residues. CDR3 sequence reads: CASSWQGMSRYGYTF. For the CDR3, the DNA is TGTGCCAGCAGTTGGCAGGGTATGAGCCGCTATGGCTACACCTTC.